This TCR beta chain was profiled in a study of T-cell reconstitution after alpha-beta-depleted transplantation in children (dated by TCRdb to 2016 to 2017). General notes on the study: T-cell immune reconstitution after TCRalphabeta/CD19-depleted allogeneic hematopoietic cell transplantation in children was quantitatively tracked in the study by means of TCR repertoire profiling. The research as a whole found: The high TCRbeta diversity at day 60 in some patients was ascribed to recipient T cells and intrathymic progenitors that had survived conditioning. Over subsequent months, a decline in hyperexpanded clone frequencies was noted, and after one year, T-cell counts and TCRbeta diversity were mostly ascribed to newly produced T cells. Apparently early alphabetaT-cell count recovery about two months after transplant reportedly relied on only several hundred rapidly expanded clones derived from non-depleted graft cells.

In the germline V gene, CDR1 corresponds to KGHDR and CDR2 to SFDVKD. V is reduced by 2 bases and J by 9 bases, leaving a spacing of 4 bases between them. Counted from cysteine to phenylalanine, this CDR3 has 11 amino acids. CDR3 DNA is the only sequence kept; it has 33 bases, read in frame from the first base. The library relied on PCR. Sequenced using an Illumina HiSeq 2500. To normalize quantification of the TCRbeta repertoire, the TCR libraries were built with molecular barcoding that relied on unique molecular identifiers. Through fastp at Q25 and MiXCR, TCRdb rebuilt clones from the public reads, retaining in-frame beta chains. Each CDR3 protein gets just one entry, which takes the most common genes and DNA from the rows behind it. Within this sample are 300,000 or so distinct CDR3 sequences, with more than 20% of them counted one time only. The ten largest account for roughly 9.7% of the sample.

Details on this clonotype: Its specific antigen is unknown. No much larger clone is present one base from it, and per-base qualities are unavailable.

The label giving this sample's treatment or condition can be read as: allogeneic hematopoietic cell transplantation with graft depleted of TCRalphabeta T cells and CD19 B cells. The transplant recipients were children given TCRalphabeta/CD19-depleted allogeneic hematopoietic cell grafts. The TCR originated in a male patient younger than 18 who had a stem cell transplant for acute lymphoblastic leukemia, so the T cells may come from the graft donor. The sample was PBMCs, mostly from graft donor cells, taken 180 days after TCRalphabeta/CD19-depleted stem cell transplant. The chain uses TRBV24-1 and TRBJ2-1; no confident D gene assignment can be made. Here is the DNA: TGTGCCACCAGTGATTACGGTGAGCAGTTCTTC. It translates as CATSDYGEQFF.